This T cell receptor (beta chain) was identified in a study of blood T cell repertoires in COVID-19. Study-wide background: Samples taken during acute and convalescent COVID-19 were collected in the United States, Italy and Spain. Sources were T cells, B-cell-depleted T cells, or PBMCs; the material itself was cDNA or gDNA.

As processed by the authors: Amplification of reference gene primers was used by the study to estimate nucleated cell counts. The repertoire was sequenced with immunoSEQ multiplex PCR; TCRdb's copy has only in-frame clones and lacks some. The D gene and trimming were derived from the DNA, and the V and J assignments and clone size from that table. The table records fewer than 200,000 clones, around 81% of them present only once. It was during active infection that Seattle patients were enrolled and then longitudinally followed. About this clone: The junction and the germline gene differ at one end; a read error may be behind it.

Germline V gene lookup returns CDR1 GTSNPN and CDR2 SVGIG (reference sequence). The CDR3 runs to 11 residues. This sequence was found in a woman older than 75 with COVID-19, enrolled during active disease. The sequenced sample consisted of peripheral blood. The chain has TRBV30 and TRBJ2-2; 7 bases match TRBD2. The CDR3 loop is CAWSPGGELLF. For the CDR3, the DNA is TGTGCCTGGAGCCCTGGGGGGGAGCTGCTTTTT.